This T cell receptor (beta chain) is from a study of chemoradiotherapy in HPV16-positive cancers. Using immunoSEQ multiplex PCR, the repertoire was profiled, and TCRdb retains in-frame clones only, with some absent. The sample yields approximately 23,000 clones, roughly nine tenths seen once. Repeated repertoire sampling spanned the course of chemoradiotherapy. The CDR3 has 14 amino acids. The V and J ends lost 6 bases and 3 bases respectively, with 14 bases between them. Germline V lookup: CDR1 SNHLY, CDR2 FYNNEI. Sequenced material: blood, taken from a patient who underwent chemoradiotherapy. The genes are TRBV2 and TRBJ1-2; tentative D call: TRBD1 (5 bases). The TCR originated in a human donor with HPV-associated anogenital cancer. CDR3 DNA sequence: TGTGCCAGCAGACCAGGGACTTTTGACTATGGCTACACCTTC. This codes for CASRPGTFDYGYTF.